This TCR beta chain came from a study of CD8 T cells in ankylosing spondylitis. In the case of this clonotype: The conserved closing phenylalanine or tryptophan is absent in this CDR3, likely reflecting a read error. The DNA is omitted, as the CDR3 cannot be located on it reliably, and the CDR3 follows TCRdb's listing.

Via MiXCR, TCRdb re-called the 5' RACE reads, giving one row per CDR3 protein. The sample contains about 35,000 distinct CDR3 sequences, roughly 3.1% of which appear only once. The specimen was blood, either unsorted or a sorted T cell fraction (not recorded which). This clonotype was sampled from a male donor with ankylosing spondylitis or in good health (not recorded which).

This chain's CDR3 is CASLFEGYGYEAFL. J is TRBJ1-1 and V is TRBV21-1; the table calls TRBD1, which could not be checked here. TRBV21-1 is deemed a pseudogene. The CDR3 is 14 amino acids in total, end residues counted.